The sequence of this T cell receptor (beta chain) was determined in a study of T cell responses to AZD1222 COVID-19 vaccine. Looked up from germline, CDR1 is SNHLY and CDR2 is FYNNEI. The CDR3 totals 13 residues. The germline V and J ends were trimmed by 1 base and 6 bases, with 7 bases remaining between them. As for this clone: Its target is not known.

Libraries were prepared by immunoSEQ multiplex PCR; TCRdb keeps only in-frame clonotypes and omits some of them. This table has approximately 100,000 clones, about 89% appearing once. Study findings and constraints: Seropositive AZD1222 recipients at baseline numbered only six or seven.

This specimen was peripheral blood, taken on day 0 of AZD1222 vaccination. The TCR was taken from an adult in good health. This chain connects TRBV2 to TRBJ1-5, with unresolved D. This chain's CDR3 is CASSEGRAQPQHF. CDR3 sequence (DNA): TGTGCCAGCAGTGAAGGGCGCGCTCAGCCCCAGCATTTT.